This TCR beta chain was identified in a study of PD-L1 blockade in urothelial cancer. Time point: pretreatment peripheral blood. The CDR3 covers 18 residues. Germline lookup yields CDR1 MGHRA and CDR2 YSYEKL. The trim removed 1 base at V and 2 bases at J, leaving 12 bases unmatched. The data were produced by immunoSEQ multiplex PCR, yet TCRdb's version contains in-frame clones alone and is incomplete. The sample yields 50,000 or so clones, around 80% seen once. This clone was observed a few times. The chain carries TRBV4-1 and TRBJ2-5, with TRBD2 matching 8 bases. This specimen consisted of PBMCs, obtained around atezolizumab (anti-PD-L1) treatment. The receptor comes from a man between 65 and 79 years old with urothelial cancer. CDR3 in amino acids: CASSQGPFGRGDQETQYF. In DNA, the CDR3 is TGCGCCAGCAGCCAAGGCCCGTTTGGGCGGGGGGATCAAGAGACCCAGTACTTC.